A selection of T cell receptor beta chains follows, all from one sample in a study of brain T cells in children with intractable seizures. Profiling relied on immunoSEQ multiplex PCR, and the TCRdb table lists in-frame clones only, not all of them. The sample has hundreds of thousands of clones, about 94% seen once; the top ten hold about 6%. The input for sequencing was peripheral blood, taken 4 to 6 months after surgery. The origin of the receptors is a boy younger than two with tuberous sclerosis and intractable seizures. Both conserved end residues are part of each CDR3. The order of the fields is clone size, D gene, J gene, V gene, CDR3 protein, CDR3 DNA. D genes are given only for firm matches. Expanded clones get a size class; other rows say once, few or many, or leave the size out.

. | TRBD2 | TRBJ2-7 | TRBV12-3/TRBV12-4 | CASRETSGYEQYF | TGTGCCAGCAGGGAGACTAGCGGCTACGAGCAGTACTTC
. | TRBD1 | TRBJ1-6 | TRBV27 | CASWGFDRGSPLGSPLHF | TGTGCCAGCTGGGGTTTCGACAGGGGTTCACCCCTGGGTTCACCCCTCCACTTT
. | . | TRBJ2-5 | TRBV7-8 | CASSLEALEGQYF | TGTGCCAGCAGCTTAGAGGCTCTCGAGGGCCAGTACTTC
few | . | TRBJ2-1 | TRBV5-6 | CASSLTHEQFF | TGTGCCAGCAGCTTGACGCATGAGCAGTTCTTC
many | . | TRBJ1-2 | TRBV20-1 | CSGPSGYTF | TGCAGTGGTCCTTCGGGCTACACCTTC
. | . | TRBJ2-7 | TRBV5-1 | CASSPSMTRGLYEQYF | TGCGCCAGCAGTCCTAGCATGACTAGAGGGCTTTACGAGCAGTACTTC
. | TRBD1 | TRBJ2-7 | TRBV6-5 | CASRVPGQAYEQYF | TGTGCCAGCAGGGTACCGGGACAGGCCTACGAGCAGTACTTC
. | TRBD1 | TRBJ1-4 | TRBV7-9 | CASSPGTGKGTNEKLFF | TGTGCCAGCAGCCCTGGGACAGGGAAGGGGACTAATGAAAAACTGTTTTTT
. | . | TRBJ1-4 | TRBV27 | CATREDNNEKLFF | TGTGCCACCCGGGAGGACAATAATGAAAAACTGTTTTTT
few | . | TRBJ1-2 | TRBV12-3/TRBV12-4 | CASSFGQNYGYTF | TGTGCCAGCAGTTTTGGCCAGAACTATGGCTACACCTTC
. | . | TRBJ2-7 | TRBV29-1 | CSVEGDGFYEQYF | TGCAGCGTTGAAGGAGACGGGTTTTACGAGCAGTACTTC
few | . | TRBJ1-3 | TRBV30 | CAWSVDSRNTIYF | TGTGCCTGGAGTGTAGACAGTCGAAACACCATATATTTT
. | TRBD1 | TRBJ1-1 | TRBV18 | CASSPYRGTEAFF | TGTGCCAGCTCACCATACAGGGGAACTGAAGCTTTCTTT
. | TRBD1 | TRBJ1-2 | TRBV5-6 | CASSPGSGGQGYYGYTF | TGTGCCAGCAGCCCGGGGTCAGGGGGACAGGGATACTATGGCTACACCTTC
. | . | TRBJ1-2 | TRBV7-3 | CASSLGPGGDGYTF | TGTGCCAGCAGCTTGGGACCCGGGGGCGATGGCTACACCTTC
once | . | TRBJ1-1 | TRBV19 | CASSIDRNTEAFF | TGTGCCAGTAGTATCGACAGGAACACTGAAGCTTTCTTT
. | . | TRBJ1-2 | TRBV24-1 | CATRGTSHDYGYTF | TGTGCCACCCGAGGGACATCCCACGACTATGGCTACACCTTC
once | . | TRBJ2-7 | TRBV11-2 | CASSFGEGSYEQYF | TGTGCCAGCAGCTTTGGGGAAGGTTCCTACGAGCAGTACTTC
. | . | TRBJ1-2 | TRBV5-1 | CASSLDSDYGYTF | TGCGCCAGCAGCTTGGACAGTGACTATGGCTACACCTTC
. | . | TRBJ2-3 | TRBV6-5 | CASGWRGTDTQYF | TGTGCCAGCGGCTGGCGGGGCACAGATACGCAGTATTTT
once | . | TRBJ2-7 | TRBV3-1/TRBV3-2 | CASSPYYEVYEQYF | TGTGCCAGCAGCCCTTACTATGAGGTCTACGAGCAGTACTTC
. | . | TRBJ1-5 | TRBV5-4 | CASSLNNPVAGPLTQPQHF | TGTGCCAGCAGCCTAAACAACCCGGTCGCGGGGCCCCTCACTCAGCCCCAGCATTTT
. | TRBD1 | TRBJ1-2 | TRBV29-1 | CSVGSTGALPNYGYTF | TGCAGCGTGGGGAGCACAGGGGCCCTTCCTAACTATGGCTACACCTTC
. | TRBD1 | TRBJ2-7 | TRBV5-3 | CARGELRGQTYEQYF | TGTGCCAGAGGCGAACTAAGGGGACAGACATACGAGCAGTACTTC
. | . | TRBJ1-2 | TRBV2 | CASIPGKNYGYTF | TGTGCCAGCATTCCAGGAAAAAACTATGGCTACACCTTC
. | TRBD2 | TRBJ2-1 | TRBV4-1 | CASSLISGLYNEQFF | TGCGCCAGCAGCCTTATTAGCGGGCTCTACAATGAGCAGTTCTTC
. | . | TRBJ2-7 | TRBV4-1 | CASSQDGSSPYEQYF | TGCGCCAGCAGCCAAGATGGGTCCTCACCCTACGAGCAGTACTTC
. | . | TRBJ1-1 | TRBV6-5 | CASPTVTEAFF | TGTGCCAGTCCGACAGTCACTGAAGCTTTCTTT
. | . | TRBJ1-2 | TRBV28 | CASSLEGGNGYTF | TGTGCCAGCAGTTTAGAAGGGGGGAATGGCTACACCTTC
. | . | TRBJ1-3 | TRBV30 | CAWTRDGRSGNTIYF | TGTGCCTGGACCCGGGACGGACGCTCTGGAAACACCATATATTTT
. | . | TRBJ2-2 | TRBV29-1 | CSVEVVTGELFF | TGCAGCGTTGAAGTGGTGACCGGGGAGCTGTTTTTT
. | . | TRBJ2-7 | TRBV5-6 | CASSSTLRYEQYF | TGTGCCAGCAGCTCGACCTTGCGTTACGAGCAGTACTTC
few | TRBD1 | TRBJ2-7 | TRBV4-1 | CASSQDSVTGKEQYF | TGCGCCAGCAGCCAAGATTCCGTGACAGGGAAGGAGCAGTACTTC
once | . | TRBJ2-7 | TRBV6-5 | CASSYRSDSYEQYF | TGTGCCAGCAGTTACAGATCCGACTCCTACGAGCAGTACTTC
. | . | TRBJ2-1 | TRBV5-4 | CASSLGGTGNEQFF | TGTGCCAGCAGCTTAGGGGGGACCGGTAATGAGCAGTTCTTC
. | TRBD1 | TRBJ1-1 | TRBV6-4 | CASVPGGGVAEAFF | TGTGCCAGCGTACCAGGGGGCGGGGTCGCTGAAGCTTTCTTT
. | . | TRBJ2-7 | TRBV12-3/TRBV12-4 | CASSSRDEQYF | TGTGCCAGCAGCTCGAGGGACGAGCAGTACTTC
once | . | TRBJ1-6 | TRBV3-1/TRBV3-2 | CASSQGGRRGNSPLHF | TGTGCCAGCAGCCAAGGGGGGAGGCGAGGCAATTCACCCCTCCACTTT
once | . | TRBJ2-2 | TRBV5-1 | CASSRQGGTGELFF | TGCGCCAGCAGCCGTCAGGGGGGCACCGGGGAGCTGTTTTTT
. | TRBD1 | TRBJ2-5 | TRBV25-1 | CASSENRGRVKETQYF | TGTGCCAGCAGTGAAAACAGGGGCCGGGTAAAAGAGACCCAGTACTTC
. | . | TRBJ1-6 | TRBV27 | CASSAAGYNSPLHF | TGTGCCAGCAGCGCCGCGGGGTATAATTCACCCCTCCACTTT
. | . | TRBJ1-1 | TRBV2 | CASRGGRTEAFF | TGTGCCAGCAGGGGGGGCAGGACTGAAGCTTTCTTT
. | . | TRBJ1-1 | TRBV4-1 | CASSFGGMNTEAFF | TGCGCCAGCAGCTTCGGCGGAATGAACACTGAAGCTTTCTTT
. | . | TRBJ1-1 | TRBV5-1 | CASSFDRMNTEAFF | TGCGCCAGCAGCTTCGACAGGATGAACACTGAAGCTTTCTTT
. | . | TRBJ2-7 | TRBV5-1 | CASSPRRTREQYF | TGCGCCAGCAGCCCACGACGGACCCGGGAGCAGTACTTC
. | . | TRBJ1-1 | TRBV28 | CASTRVTEAFF | TGTGCCAGCACGAGGGTCACTGAAGCTTTCTTT
. | TRBD1 | TRBJ1-2 | TRBV6-5 | CASTMGQGVYGYTF | TGTGCCAGCACTATGGGACAGGGGGTCTATGGCTACACCTTC
. | . | TRBJ1-2 | TRBV14 | CASSTTGVNYGYTF | TGTGCCAGCAGCACTACCGGGGTTAACTATGGCTACACCTTC
. | . | TRBJ2-3 | TRBV5-1 | CASSPGALTDTQYF | TGCGCCAGCAGCCCAGGGGCGCTCACAGATACGCAGTATTTT
. | TRBD1 | TRBJ1-5 | TRBV24-1 | CATSDTPGGDSNQPQHF | TGTGCCACCAGTGACACCCCAGGGGGGGATAGCAATCAGCCCCAGCATTTT
. | . | TRBJ2-3 | TRBV24-1 | CATSDAGLYGTDTQYF | TGTGCCACCAGTGATGCCGGACTATACGGCACAGATACGCAGTATTTT
. | . | TRBJ1-4 | TRBV30 | CAWSVGAGNEKLFF | TGTGCCTGGAGTGTAGGGGCAGGGAATGAAAAACTGTTTTTT
. | . | TRBJ2-3 | TRBV10-1 | CASSGGAGRGTDTQYF | TGCGCCAGCAGTGGAGGTGCGGGCAGGGGCACAGATACGCAGTATTTT
. | TRBD1 | TRBJ1-3 | TRBV5-5 | CASSLDRGYGNTIYF | TGTGCCAGCAGCTTGGACAGGGGCTACGGAAACACCATATATTTT
. | TRBD2 | TRBJ2-2 | TRBV7-2 | CASSLWTSGDGELFF | TGTGCCAGCAGCTTATGGACTAGCGGAGACGGGGAGCTGTTTTTT
. | TRBD2 | TRBJ2-7 | TRBV3-1/TRBV3-2 | CASSQSSGRHEQYF | TGTGCCAGCAGCCAGTCCAGCGGGAGGCACGAGCAGTACTTC